Below, 8 T cell receptor beta chains from the same sample are listed, as sequenced in a study of T cells in Graves' hyperthyroidism and ophthalmopathy. RNA transcripts gave rise to amplified TCR beta CDR3 regions. The HTBI set primed first-round TCR CDR3 RT-PCR. Each CDR3 protein is one row after TCRdb ran MiXCR on the multiplex PCR reads. There are hundreds of thousands of distinct CDR3 sequences in the sample; roughly 14% occur only once, and roughly 4.3% lies in the top ten. Source material: blood. These receptor sequences come from a woman aged 40-49 years with Graves' ophthalmopathy.

This clonotype was seen ten or more times. This chain connects TRBV7-3 to TRBJ2-2; weak D call: TRBD2 (5 bases). The V and J ends lost 6 bases and 0 bases respectively, with 14 bases between them. Germline lookup yields CDR1 SGHTA and CDR2 FQGTGA. The CDR3 has 16 residues. The CDR3 nucleotides read TGTGCCAGCAGTCAGCGGAGCCCATCGAACACCGGGGAGCTGTTTTTT. Translation: CASSQRSPSNTGELFF. Complete variable domain (other parts from reference TRBV7-3 and TRBJ2-2): GAGVSQTPSNKVTEKGKYVELRCDPISGHTALYWYRQSLGQGPEFLIYFQGTGAADDSGLPNDRFFAVRPEGSVSTLKIQRTERGDSAVYLCASSQRSPSNTGELFFGEGSRLTVL.

This clonotype has at least ten counts. This chain links TRBV6-5 with TRBJ2-7, with D tentatively TRBD1 (5 bases). V lost 6 bases and J lost 0, with 9 bases in between. The CDR3 is made up of 13 amino acids. Per the germline V gene, CDR1 is MNHEY and CDR2 is SVGAGI. CDR3 nucleotides: TGTGCCAGCAGATACAGGTCCTCCTACGAGCAGTACTTC. Protein sequence: CASRYRSSYEQYF.

In its sample, this clonotype was seen a few times. The rearrangement joins TRBV18 to TRBJ1-5; D is perhaps TRBD1 (6 bases). The V gene's germline CDR1 is KGHSH and CDR2 LQKENI. The CDR3 contains 13 residues. V was shortened by 3 bases and J by 6 bases, with 9 bases between the two germline ends. This CDR3 is CASSPQGTQPQHF. Written as DNA, the CDR3 is TGTGCCAGCTCACCCCAGGGGACTCAGCCCCAGCATTTT.

This clonotype was found many times. This chain joins TRBV29-1 and TRBJ1-2; the D is unclear. V dropped 3 bases and J dropped 3 bases, with 20 bases sitting between them. Germline loops: CDR1 SQVTM, CDR2 ANQGSEA. The CDR3 is 16 residues long. The DNA for the CDR3 is TGCAGCGTTGATTCCAATTGGAGCGACGGCGACTATGGCTACACCTTC. Its translation: CSVDSNWSDGDYGYTF.

This clonotype was picked up many times. The chain carries TRBV6-5 and TRBJ2-7; TRBD1 matches 9 bases. The length of the CDR3 is 15 residues. With V trimmed by 0 bases and J by 3 bases, 3 bases remained unmatched. Looked up from germline, CDR1 is MNHEY and CDR2 is SVGAGI. This CDR3 reads CASSYSRGQGYEQYF. The CDR3 DNA sequence: TGTGCCAGCAGTTACTCGAGGGGACAGGGCTACGAGCAGTACTTC.

This clonotype came up many times. The chain links TRBV12-3 or TRBV12-4 to TRBJ1-1; 7 bases are a match to TRBD1. V shed 5 bases and J 1 base; nucleotides not matched to a gene: 7. The CDR3 has 15 residues. The CDR3 DNA follows: TGTGCCAGCAGTATCTACGGGACAGAGAACACTGAAGCTTTCTTT. Protein sequence: CASSIYGTENTEAFF.

This clonotype was picked up many times. An end of the junction differs from the germline gene, which may be a read error. V gene TRBV6-1 combines with J gene TRBJ2-7, with 10 bases identical to TRBD2. The germline gives CDR1 MNHNS, CDR2 SASEGT. The CDR3 length is 19 residues. CDR3 sequence (DNA): TGTGCCAGCAGTCAATCTAGCGGGAGACGGTTCAGTGGCTCCTACGAGCAATACTTC. This sequence encodes CASSQSSGRRFSGSYEQYF.

This chain joins TRBV11-2 and TRBJ2-7; the D call may be TRBD1 or TRBD2 (6 bases each). Germline V CDR1 and CDR2: SGHAT, FQNNGV. With 7 bases removed from V and 7 bases from J, the gap between germline ends came to 20 bases. The CDR3 runs 14 residues. CDR3 sequence (DNA): TGTGCCAGCACCGAAGGGGGGACACCGTGGGAGCAGTACTTC. Its protein product is CASTEGGTPWEQYF.